Below are 21 T cell receptor beta chains sequenced from a single sample in a study of blood T cells in healthy people across ages. Then a second PCR, running roughly 7 to 11 cycles, was carried out with a sample-barcoded 5' primer and a J-beta primer mix. Using its own MiXCR run on the 5' RACE reads, TCRdb lists one record per CDR3 protein. The sample has around 1.5 million distinct CDR3 sequences, about 31% seen once. The sequenced material came from blood. These receptors were collected from a woman aged 25 to 39 in good health.

The rearrangement uses TRBV20-1 and TRBJ1-2; 7 positions match TRBD1. The CDR3 length is 15 residues. J lost 6 bases, V lost 5 bases, and 15 bases had no gene match. Per germline, CDR1 DFQATT and CDR2 SNEGSKA (reference sequence). CDR3 sequence (DNA): TGCAGTGCTTTTGACAGGGATGGGAATCATAATGGCTACACCTTC. Protein product: CSAFDRDGNHNGYTF.

This clonotype was observed a single time. Just one base apart from a much larger clone, this may be a read error. The V gene is TRBV4-1, the J gene TRBJ2-7; unclear D gene. The CDR3 length is 18 residues. V gave up 7 bases and J gave up 0 bases, with 25 bases separating them. Germline values: CDR1 MGHRA, CDR2 YSYEKL. The CDR3 region is CASNLFPPETDSSYEQYF. The CDR3 nucleotides read TGCGCCAGCAACCTATTCCCGCCCGAGACTGATAGCTCCTACGAGCAGTACTTC.

This clonotype occurred a few times. J is TRBJ2-4 and V is TRBV7-8, with a possible D match to TRBD1 (6 bases). The better agreement between TRBJ2-5 and the DNA end casts doubt on the J call. CDR3 length equals 15 residues. Germline V gene data show CDR1 as SGHVS and CDR2 as FQNEAQ. The CDR3 protein is CASSWDHNQGETQYF. DNA of the CDR3: TGTGCCAGCAGCTGGGACCACAACCAGGGGGAGACCCAGTACTTC.

This clonotype was found many times. The gene calls are TRBV20-1 and TRBJ2-5; D is possibly TRBD2 (5 bases). This CDR3 is built from 18 residues. The V end lost 7 bases, the J end lost 3 bases, and 30 bases lay between the germline ends. CDR1 is DFQATT, CDR2 SNEGSKA, per germline (reference sequence). The CDR3 nucleotides read TGCAGTGTCCCTAGTGCCTCCACCCGAGCGGCGCGGGAAGAGACCCAGTACTTC. Amino acids: CSVPSASTRAAREETQYF.

This chain links TRBV20-1 with TRBJ1-6; the match to TRBD1 covers 7 bases. The CDR3 runs to 15 residues. V trimming: 5 bases; J trimming: 7 bases; junction bases outside the gene matches: 11. Germline CDR1 and CDR2: DFQATT and SNEGSKA (reference sequence). CDR3 in amino acids: CSALRTGSGNSPLHF. The CDR3 region has the DNA TGCAGTGCTCTTCGGACAGGTTCTGGCAATTCACCCCTCCACTTT.

This clonotype was counted only a few times. V usage is TRBV6-1 and J usage is TRBJ1-2; the D is unclear. Germline loops: CDR1 MNHNS, CDR2 SASEGT. V lost 1 base and J lost 4, with 13 bases in between. The CDR3 is 15 residues long. The CDR3 loop is CASSEVPNVRYGYTF. CDR3 nucleotides: TGTGCCAGCAGTGAAGTGCCCAATGTACGCTATGGCTACACCTTC.

This rearrangement joins TRBV7-3 to TRBJ1-6; D not resolved. This CDR3 region has 14 residues. From germline, CDR1 is SGHTA and CDR2 FQGTGA. The V gene lost 4 bases and the J gene lost 8 bases, with 12 bases spanning the gap. Here the CDR3 DNA reads TGTGCCAGCAGCTCTTCCCATATTGATTCACCCCTCCACTTT. This gives the protein CASSSSHIDSPLHF.

In its sample, this clonotype was seen once. V is TRBV12-3 or TRBV12-4 and J is TRBJ2-3; tentatively, D is TRBD2 (5 bases). V was pared by 7 bases and J by 10 bases, with 21 bases between. This CDR3 is 14 amino acids long. This chain's CDR3 is CASTGPASTDAQYF. The CDR3 bases are TGTGCCAGCACTGGGCCAGCTAGCACGGATGCGCAGTATTTT.

This clonotype was counted many times. The chain is built from TRBV5-1 and TRBJ2-5; D is unresolved. Trimming took off 0 bases at V and 1 base at J, with 7 bases between the two ends. Germline V gene sequence: CDR1 SGHRS, CDR2 YFSETQ. The CDR3 consists of 14 residues. The CDR3 DNA reads TGCGCCAGCAGCTTGGAGCCCGCCCAAGAGACCCAGTACTTC. Protein sequence: CASSLEPAQETQYF.

The chain employs TRBV20-1 and TRBJ2-3; 7 nucleotides line up with TRBD2. Germline V gives CDR1 DFQATT, CDR2 SNEGSKA (reference sequence). This CDR3 spans 14 amino acids. The junction had 12 bases not matched to a gene; V was cut back by 6 bases and J by 6 bases. Here the CDR3 reads CSAFLAEGRDTQYF. The CDR3 DNA is TGCAGTGCCTTCCTAGCGGAAGGTCGGGATACGCAGTATTTT.

This clonotype was detected a few times. This chain links TRBV4-1 with TRBJ1-1, with D maybe TRBD1 (5 bases). This CDR3 spans 15 amino acids. V was trimmed by 4 bases and J by 1 base, leaving 13 bases between them. Germline V CDR1 and CDR2: MGHRA, YSYEKL. The CDR3 loop reads CASSPRDTSNTEAFF. As DNA, the CDR3 is TGCGCCAGCAGCCCCAGGGATACATCGAACACTGAAGCTTTCTTT.

This clonotype was seen more than once but under ten times. The J gene is TRBJ2-7, the V gene TRBV7-6; 14 bases agree with TRBD2. The ends lost 1 base at V and 2 bases at J; junction bases unmatched: 10. From germline, CDR1 is SGHVS and CDR2 FNYEAQ. The CDR3 length is 19 residues. The CDR3 nucleotides read TGTGCCAGCAGCTTAGATATTGGGGGGACTAGCGGGGGAACCTACGAGCAGTACTTC. This gives the protein CASSLDIGGTSGGTYEQYF. Using reference TRBV7-6 and TRBJ2-7 for the parts outside the CDR3, the full variable domain is GAGVSQSPRYKVTKRGQDVALRCDPISGHVSLYWYRQALGQGPEFLTYFNYEAQQDKSGLPNDRFSAERPEGSISTLTIQRTEQRDSAMYRCASSLDIGGTSGGTYEQYFGPGTRLTVT.

This clonotype was seen many times. CDR3 DNA sequence: TGTGCCATCAGTGAACTAGCGGTCAGCACAGATACGCAGTATTTT. This sequence encodes CAISELAVSTDTQYF. The rearrangement links TRBV10-3 to TRBJ2-3; 8 nucleotides align to TRBD2. Unmatched junction bases numbered 2, after V lost 3 bases and J lost 0 bases. The CDR3 runs 15 residues. The germline CDR1 and CDR2 sequences are ENHRY and SYGVKD.

This clonotype showed up just a few times. The rearrangement joins TRBV7-8 to TRBJ2-2, with 7 bases that match TRBD2. V lost 8 bases to trimming and J lost 1 base; unmatched junction nucleotides: 19. The CDR3 length is 19 residues. Germline CDR1 and CDR2: SGHVS and FQNEAQ. The CDR3 loop is CASPELPGDYRLNTGELFF. CDR3 nucleotide sequence: TGTGCCAGCCCCGAACTACCCGGGGACTACCGATTGAACACCGGGGAGCTGTTTTTT.

This clonotype was seen a few times. The chain is built from TRBV27 and TRBJ2-7, with 7 bases matching TRBD2. V trimming: 0 bases; J trimming: 3 bases; junction bases outside the gene matches: 8. Germline CDR1 reads MNHEY; CDR2 reads SMNVEV (reference sequence). The CDR3 spans 16 residues. The CDR3: CASSLSTPSGYYEQYF. The CDR3 DNA is TGTGCCAGCAGTTTATCGACTCCTAGCGGATACTACGAGCAGTACTTC.

The V call is TRBV29-1, the J call TRBJ2-1, with D perhaps TRBD1 (6 bases). Looked up from germline, CDR1 is SQVTM and CDR2 is ANQGSEA. The ends were cut back, 7 bases at V and 6 bases at J, with 13 bases in the middle. The CDR3 runs to 12 residues. This CDR3 reads CSAQGKVNEQFF. Here the CDR3 DNA reads TGCAGCGCCCAGGGGAAGGTCAATGAGCAGTTCTTC.

The gene calls are TRBV7-9 and TRBJ1-5; D is unresolved. CDR1 is SEHNR and CDR2 is FQNEAQ in the germline V gene (reference sequence). The V end was cut by 8 bases, the J end by 3 bases, with 11 bases between. This CDR3 region has 13 residues. The CDR3 coding sequence is TGTGCCAGCGGCGCAGAATACAATCAGCCCCAGCATTTT. Translation gives CASGAEYNQPQHF. Full variable domain (remainder filled in from reference TRBV7-9 and TRBJ1-5): DTGVSQNPRHKITKRGQNVTFRCDPISEHNRLYWYRQTLGQGPEFLTYFQNEAQLEKSRLLSDRFSAERPKGSFSTLEIQRTEQGDSAMYLCASGAEYNQPQHFGDGTRLSIL.

A few counts support this clonotype. The J gene is TRBJ1-1, the V gene TRBV7-6; no firm D call. The CDR3 spans 12 residues. Trimming took off 6 bases at V and 4 bases at J, with 9 bases between the two ends. The germline CDR1 and CDR2 sequences are SGHVS and FNYEAQ. The CDR3 loop reads CASRKDGTEAFF. For the CDR3, the DNA is TGTGCCAGCAGAAAGGATGGCACTGAAGCTTTCTTT. The full variable domain, completed using reference TRBV7-6 and TRBJ1-1, is GAGVSQSPRYKVTKRGQDVALRCDPISGHVSLYWYRQALGQGPEFLTYFNYEAQQDKSGLPNDRFSAERPEGSISTLTIQRTEQRDSAMYRCASRKDGTEAFFGQGTRLTVV.

The J gene is TRBJ1-2, the V gene TRBV6-1; no firm D call. From germline, CDR1 is MNHNS and CDR2 SASEGT. Between the trimmed V and J ends, which lost 2 bases and 4 bases, there was a span of 11 bases. There are 14 residues in the CDR3. CDR3 sequence: CASSERTVVYGYTF. The DNA for the CDR3 is TGTGCCAGCAGTGAACGCACAGTCGTCTATGGCTACACCTTC.

This clonotype was detected a few times. The J gene is TRBJ1-2, the V gene TRBV3-1; D may be TRBD1 (5 bases). Germline V gene data show CDR1 as LGHDT and CDR2 as YNNKEL (reference sequence). The CDR3 has 15 residues. V lost 4 bases and J 4 bases, leaving 16 bases between the germline ends. For the CDR3, the DNA is TGTGCCAGCAGCCCTGACCCTGACAGACTCTATGGCTACACCTTC. This encodes CASSPDPDRLYGYTF.

This clonotype was seen just once. This chain links TRBV7-6 with TRBJ2-1; TRBD2 matches 11 bases. Germline assignment: CDR1 SGHVS and CDR2 FNYEAQ. The CDR3 runs 14 residues. J was trimmed by 10 bases and V by 1 base; bases with no gene match: 3. The CDR3 reads CASSLERTSGEQFF. CDR3 in DNA: TGTGCCAGCAGCTTAGAGAGGACTAGCGGGGAGCAGTTCTTC. The whole variable domain, remainder taken from reference TRBV7-6 and TRBJ2-1, is GAGVSQSPRYKVTKRGQDVALRCDPISGHVSLYWYRQALGQGPEFLTYFNYEAQQDKSGLPNDRFSAERPEGSISTLTIQRTEQRDSAMYRCASSLERTSGEQFFGPGTRLTVL.